Listed here are 2 T cell receptor beta chains from one sample, sequenced in a study of cytomegalovirus exposure and HLA in healthy donors. This PCR relied on a set of 60 Vbeta primers and 13 Jbeta primers. Assay used: immunoSEQ multiplex PCR; TCRdb lists only in-frame clones, some missing. The sample has 95,000 to 150,000 clones; roughly a tenth are singletons. The sample taken for sequencing was PBMCs. These receptors were collected from a woman aged 18 to 35 in good health and CMV-seropositive.

This clone was observed a handful of times. The chain has TRBV5-4 and TRBJ2-3, with no clear D. The V gene lost 4 bases and the J gene lost 3 bases, with 9 bases spanning the gap. Germline loops: CDR1 SGHNT, CDR2 YYREEE (reference sequence). The CDR3 sequence is 13 residues long. The CDR3 loop is CASSPSTTDTQYF. CDR3 coding DNA: TGTGCCAGCAGCCCCTCGACAACAGATACGCAGTATTTT.

The gene calls are TRBV30 and TRBJ2-5; 11 bases align to TRBD1. CDR1 is GTSNPN and CDR2 is SVGIG in the germline V gene (reference sequence). The V and J ends lost 2 bases and 5 bases, in that order; junction bases with no gene match: 7. CDR3 length: 15 amino acids. Written as DNA, the CDR3 is TGTGCCTGGAGTACGGGACAGGGGGACCGGGAGACCCAGTACTTC. This gives the protein CAWSTGQGDRETQYF.